This T cell receptor (beta chain) derives from a study of identical twins. Using its own MiXCR run on the 5' RACE reads, TCRdb lists one record per CDR3 protein. The sample records 140,000 to 150,000 distinct CDR3 sequences, under 4.5% being singletons. The V segment lost 5 bases and the J segment 4 bases; nucleotides outside the gene matches: 8. Germline V gene lookup returns CDR1 SGHRS and CDR2 YFSETQ. CDR3 length: 15 amino acids. This clonotype occurred many times. Source material: memory T cells sorted from blood. This TCR derives from a man aged 18 to 30 in good health. The chain links TRBV5-1 to TRBJ1-5; 8 bases line up with TRBD1. The CDR3 reads CASSFGGDRNQPQHF. The CDR3, as DNA: TGCGCCAGCAGTTTTGGAGGGGACAGGAATCAGCCCCAGCATTTT.